The rows below give T cell receptor delta chains drawn from one sample of a study of Vδ1+ human thymocytes. TCRdb reapplied CATT to the multiplex PCR reads. Of over 45,000 delta-chain clones detected, less than 15% appear once; the ten largest clones hold approximately 0.4%. The sample taken for sequencing was Vdelta1+ gamma-delta thymocytes from the thymus. The receptors derive from a girl less than two years old who had congenital heart surgery. Each CDR3 is given with its conserved first and last residue. A D gene is named only where the DNA matches it firmly. A clone size is listed for some rows: how often the clone was seen (once, few, many), or a class if it is expanded.

J	size	D	V	DNA	CDR3
TRDJ1	NA	TRDD3	TRAV29/DV5	TGTGCCCAAAGAGCCTTCCCCCTTTTGGGGATACGCTTGTACACCGATAAACTCATCTTT	CAQRAFPLLGIRLYTDKLIF
TRDJ1	NA	NA	TRDV1	TGTGCTCTTGGGAAACAGCCTTCGACGGAATACACCGATAAACTCATCTTT	CALGKQPSTEYTDKLIF
TRDJ1	NA	NA	TRDV1	TGTGCTCTTGGGGAATCCAGCCGGGGGAGGGTCGATAAACTCATCTTT	CALGESSRGRVDKLIF
TRDJ1	NA	NA	TRDV1	TGTGCTCTTGGGGAGTGGCCTTCCTGCCTCACTGGGGGGAGGAAAACACCTTACACCGATAAACTCATCTTT	CALGEWPSCLTGGRKTPYTDKLIF
TRDJ1	NA	NA	TRDV1	TGTGCTCTTGGGCTACTCGGGAGAGAAATCTACACCGATAAACTCATCTTT	CALGLLGREIYTDKLIF
TRDJ1	NA	TRDD3	TRDV1	TGTGCTCTTGGGGAACGGCGGTGGGGGATACGTCGTAAACTCATCTTT	CALGERRWGIRRKLIF
TRDJ1	NA	NA	TRDV1	TGTGCTCTTGGGGAACAGAAACCCCTATCGTACACCGATAAACTCATCTTT	CALGEQKPLSYTDKLIF
TRDJ1	few	TRDD3	TRDV1	TGTGCTCTTGGGGAACAAAAGGGGTACTGGGGGATACGAGAGGACACCGATAAACTCATCTTT	CALGEQKGYWGIREDTDKLIF
TRDJ1	few	TRDD3	TRDV1	TGTGCTCTTGGGGAACCCCACGGCAGCGGATTACTGGGGGACCTATCAAAGTACACCGATAAACTCATCTTT	CALGEPHGSGLLGDLSKYTDKLIF
TRDJ1	NA	TRDD3	TRDV1	TGTGCTCTTGGGGAGGCTTTCCCGGTACTGGGGGACCTGTACACCGATAAACTCATCTTT	CALGEAFPVLGDLYTDKLIF
TRDJ1	NA	TRDD2	TRDV1	TGTGCTCTTGGGGAACCCCGTGAAGCCTTCCTACCAAGGGATAGCGGGAAACTCATCTTT	CALGEPREAFLPRDSGKLIF
TRDJ1	NA	NA	TRDV1	TGTGCTCTTGGGGTCACGGGGGGGGAGAACGTCGTTATGTACACCGATAAACTCATCTTT	CALGVTGGENVVMYTDKLIF
TRDJ1	NA	NA	TRDV1	TGTGCTCTTGGGGTAACAGACTTCCTGCGGGGGCACGATAAACTCATCTTT	CALGVTDFLRGHDKLIF
TRDJ1	few	NA	TRDV1	TGTGCTCTTGGGGAACTTAGATCCTACGAGTCTGATTCTGTTTATGGGATTGGAGGAACCGATAAACTCATCTTT	CALGELRSYESDSVYGIGGTDKLIF
TRDJ1	NA	TRDD3	TRDV1	TGTGCTCTTGGGGACCCGCCTTCCTACCTAGCCCACCTGGGGGATACGCGGAAACTCATCTTT	CALGDPPSYLAHLGDTRKLIF
TRDJ1	NA	TRDD3	TRDV2	TGTGCCTGTGACAACCCGCGGCCGGTACTGGGGGATACCCGTTGGACCGATAAACTCATCTTT	CACDNPRPVLGDTRWTDKLIF
TRDJ1	few	TRDD3	TRDV1	TGTGCTCTTGGGGAAGGGCCCCTTTCCTACCCTGCGCTGGGGGATACGCTTCCCGATAAACTCATCTTT	CALGEGPLSYPALGDTLPDKLIF
TRDJ1	few	TRDD3	TRDV1	TGTGCTCTTGGGGAACTAGTGTCGACCCCTCCTATAGTACTGGGGGATACCCCCGTTTACACCGATAAACTCATCTTT	CALGELVSTPPIVLGDTPVYTDKLIF
TRDJ1	NA	NA	TRDV1	TGTGCTCTTGGGGGGGTCCCCCGTACGTGGGGGTACACCGATAAACTCATCTTT	CALGGVPRTWGYTDKLIF
TRDJ1	few	TRDD3	TRDV1	TGTGCTCTTGGGGACCCCCGCCACCCTATACTGGGGGACCCAAGGTTTTACACCGATAAACTCATCTTT	CALGDPRHPILGDPRFYTDKLIF
TRDJ1	NA	TRDD3	TRDV1	TGTGCTCTTGGGGAACTAGGGCCCTCGGCTGGGGGATACGCTAAGGATAAACTCATCTTT	CALGELGPSAGGYAKDKLIF
TRDJ1	few	NA	TRDV1	TGTGCTCTTGGGGAACCTAACTATTTATACCCCTCCCTCTCTCAAAGGGGGTACACCGATAAACTCATCTTT	CALGEPNYLYPSLSQRGYTDKLIF
TRDJ1	NA	NA	TRDV1	TGTGCTCTTGGGGACTACTTCGGCCGGGGTTCCGATAAACTCATCTTT	CALGDYFGRGSDKLIF
TRDJ1	NA	TRDD3	TRDV1	TGTGCTCTTGGGGGAACCTTCCTTCACGCGGCGTGGGGGATACGGGGCACCGATAAACTCATCTTT	CALGGTFLHAAWGIRGTDKLIF
TRDJ1	few	TRDD3	TRDV1	TGTGCTCTTGGGGAACTAAATTCTACGGGGTTTGGGGGGATACGCTCCACCGATAAACTCATCTTT	CALGELNSTGFGGIRSTDKLIF
TRDJ1	NA	TRDD3	TRDV1	TGTGCTCTTGGGGAACTAAACCCGAGGGGGATACAGACAAGGAGGATCACCGATAAACTCATCTTT	CALGELNPRGIQTRRITDKLIF
TRDJ1	few	TRDD3	TRDV1	TGTGCTCTTGGGGAAGACTACGAATACCAGGGGGATACCGATAAACTCATCTTT	CALGEDYEYQGDTDKLIF
TRDJ1	few	TRDD2	TRDV1	TGTGCTCTTGGGGATTCCTACGCGGCCAGTATGTACACCGATAAACTCATCTTT	CALGDSYAASMYTDKLIF
TRDJ1	NA	TRDD3	TRDV1	TGTGCTCTTGGGGAACTAATACGTATAAGGGGGATCTTCACCGATAAACTCATCTTT	CALGELIRIRGIFTDKLIF
TRDJ1	NA	TRDD3	TRDV1	TGTGCTCTTGGGGAATCCCTGCCAGGGGATACGACGTACACCGATAAACTCATCTTT	CALGESLPGDTTYTDKLIF
TRDJ1	few	NA	TRDV1	TGTGCTCTTGTATCCTATCTATGGGGGTTTACGTACACCGATAAACTCATCTTT	CALVSYLWGFTYTDKLIF
TRDJ2	NA	TRDD3	TRDV1	TGTGCTCTTGGGGAACTTTTTACTGGGGGATATCCGACAGCACAACTCTTCTTT	CALGELFTGGYPTAQLFF
TRDJ1	NA	TRDD3	TRDV1	TGTGCTCTTGGGGAACTGTACCCCCACGATCAACTGGGGGCTAGTAAACTCATCTTT	CALGELYPHDQLGASKLIF
TRDJ1	NA	NA	TRDV1	TGTGCTCTTGGGTCCCGGGGGGAGGTGCTGAGCCCCCACACCGATAAACTCATCTTT	CALGSRGEVLSPHTDKLIF
TRDJ1	NA	NA	TRDV1	TGTGCTCTTGGGGAACTAGCTTACAGCGCTATCACTCACACCGATAAACTCATCTTT	CALGELAYSAITHTDKLIF
TRDJ1	few	NA	TRDV1	TGTGCTCTTGGGGGCTATTCCCCGGGCCACGGTAAACTCATCTTT	CALGGYSPGHGKLIF
TRDJ1	few	NA	TRDV1	TGTGCTCTTGGGGCCCTTCCCCCAAAATCGTACACCGATAAACTCATCTTT	CALGALPPKSYTDKLIF
TRDJ1	few	NA	TRDV1	TGTGCTCTTGGGGAATTCGACCGGGACCTGAATTACACCGATAAACTCATCTTT	CALGEFDRDLNYTDKLIF
TRDJ1	few	TRDD3	TRDV1	TGTGCTCTTGGGGACCCTTCAAACCCCCTCCTCGGATCTAACTGGGGGATAGTAGGCACCGATAAACTCATCTTT	CALGDPSNPLLGSNWGIVGTDKLIF
TRDJ1	few	TRDD3	TRDV1	TGTGCTCTTGGGCCGTACTGGGGGAACCACACCGATAAACTCATCTTT	CALGPYWGNHTDKLIF
TRDJ1	few	NA	TRDV1	TGTGCTCTTGGGGAACGACGATTTCCCCACCTCCACACCGATAAACTCATCTTT	CALGERRFPHLHTDKLIF
TRDJ1	few	NA	TRDV1	TGTGCTCTTGGGGGATCCTACTGGGGATCCCCCCGGGGCGATAAACTCATCTTT	CALGGSYWGSPRGDKLIF
TRDJ1	NA	NA	TRDV1	TGTGCTCTTGGGGAACAAGGAATTAGGGGGTCCACGGTGTACACCGATAAACTCATCTTT	CALGEQGIRGSTVYTDKLIF
TRDJ1	NA	TRDD3	TRDV1	TGTGCTCTTGGGGAACTTGGCCGGAACTGGGGGAGCTACACCGATAAACTCATCTTT	CALGELGRNWGSYTDKLIF
TRDJ1	NA	TRDD2	TRDV1	TGTGCTCTTGGGGATTCCGTTTCCTACGTGGCGGGACGCACCGATAAACTCATCTTT	CALGDSVSYVAGRTDKLIF
TRDJ1	NA	NA	TRDV1	TGTGCTCTTGGGGATAACTTCCTCTACAGGGGGACCGATAAACTCATCTTT	CALGDNFLYRGTDKLIF
TRDJ1	NA	TRDD2	TRDV1	TGTGCTCTTGGGGATCCGACTCCCTCTTCCTATCAGTACTGGCCTCATTACACCGATAAACTCATCTTT	CALGDPTPSSYQYWPHYTDKLIF
TRDJ1	few	NA	TRDV1	TGTGCTCTTGGGGAACTTAGGGGCAAAGGAGTCCTCCAGGCTCGTTGCACCGATAAACTCATCTTT	CALGELRGKGVLQARCTDKLIF
TRDJ1	few	TRDD3	TRDV1	TGTGCTCTTGGGGAACTACGACGGGCAAGGGGGATTCTCTCGTACACCGATAAACTCATCTTT	CALGELRRARGILSYTDKLIF